The TCR beta chain under discussion was sequenced for a study of T cells in Graves' hyperthyroidism and ophthalmopathy. Study-wide background: The initial diagnosis was the point when peripheral blood was collected, ahead of any treatment. The study, taken as a whole, reports: Model output signaled ophthalmopathy a median about seven months ahead of onset. Most thyroid clonotypes expanded above 0.001 were also detected in blood.

With respect to this clonotype: Its antigen is not known.

The investigators amplified TCR beta CDR3 regions from RNA transcripts. During a first-round RT-PCR of the TCR CDR3, the HTBI primer set was used. TCRdb itself ran the multiplex PCR reads through MiXCR, one entry per CDR3 protein. The sample yields 500,000 to 650,000 distinct CDR3 sequences, 15% to 20% seen once. Out of 8.5 to 10 ml of fresh peripheral blood came the PBMCs. The sequence derives from a man aged 40-55 years with Graves' ophthalmopathy. Sequenced material: blood.

CDR3 in amino acids: CASSQGPTDIDGYTF. In nucleotides, the CDR3 is TGTGCCAGCAGCCAAGGCCCGACAGACATTGATGGCTACACCTTC. The rearrangement links TRBV3-1 to TRBJ1-2; weak D call: TRBD1 (5 bases). CDR1 and CDR2 (germline): LGHDT, YNNKEL (reference sequence). Trimming took 1 base from V and 6 from J, leaving 15 bases between them. The CDR3 extends over 15 amino acids.